The T cell receptor (beta chain) under discussion was sequenced for a study of regulatory T cells in long-lasting Graves disease. Study outcomes and limitations: Persistent disease preferred TRBV28, TRBJ1-2 and TRBJ2-5.

V dropped 4 bases and J dropped 6; count of bases not matched to a gene: 2. This CDR3 has 13 amino acids. Germline lookup yields CDR1 LGHDT and CDR2 YNNKEL (reference sequence). Time point given: newly diagnosed GD, antithyroid drugs for less than 3 months. Researchers made the TCR library from RNA that was extracted from PBMCs. The sample holds many counts of this clonotype. Its specificity is not known. CDR3 regions were amplified by Arm-PCR using iRepertoire HTBI primers to build TCR beta libraries. TCRdb re-called the multiplex PCR reads through MiXCR, storing one row per CDR3 protein. The sample records under 300,000 distinct CDR3 sequences, 20% to 25% being singletons.

This sample comprised peripheral blood mononuclear cells (PBMCs), obtained at new diagnosis, from a patient treated with antithyroid drugs. The TCR comes from a female donor with Graves disease. The genes are TRBV3-1 and TRBJ2-2; 7 nucleotides match TRBD2. CDR3 residues: CASSLGLAGELFF. The CDR3 nucleotides read TGTGCCAGCAGCCTTGGACTAGCCGGGGAGCTGTTTTTT.